The 17 T cell receptor beta chains below all came from one sample that was sequenced in a study of human CD8 memory T cell subsets (dated by TCRdb to the early 2020s). The sequencer was a NextSeq 550. A Human TCR Profiling Kit was used to prepare UMI-labeled 5' RACE TCRbeta libraries. The reads went through TCRdb reprocessing, and each CDR3 protein sequence gets one entry with no DNA. The sample has about 10,000 distinct CDR3 sequences on record. Of the sample, approximately 9.6% is held by the ten largest clones. Material for sequencing was CD8+ stem-like memory T cells (TSCM and TCM) sorted from PBMCs. The cell subset or site label, read with the paper, signifies: stem-like memory CD8 T cells (TSTEM), CCR7+ PD-1- TIGIT-. All receptors come from a human donor in good health.

The chain has TRBV7-9 and TRBJ1-2. The germline V gene has CDR1 SEHNR and CDR2 FQNEAQ (reference sequence). This CDR3 comprises 17 residues. CDR3 residues: CASTSSFGGPNSYGYTF. Complete variable domain (other parts from reference TRBV7-9 and TRBJ1-2): DTGVSQNPRHKITKRGQNVTFRCDPISEHNRLYWYRQTLGQGPEFLTYFQNEAQLEKSRLLSDRFSAERPKGSFSTLEIQRTEQGDSAMYLCASTSSFGGPNSYGYTFGSGTRLTVV.

According to its frequency, this clonotype is medium-sized. This chain joins TRBV12-3 or TRBV12-4 and TRBJ1-1. This CDR3 has 16 residues. The CDR3 sequence: CASSLFGDATGTEAFF.

CDR3 in amino acids: CASIVPAKSHNNEQFF. This rearrangement joins TRBV12-3 or TRBV12-4 to TRBJ2-1. CDR3 length: 16 residues.

The V and J genes are TRBV14 and TRBJ2-2; TCRdb's assignment of TRBD2 cannot be checked, as there is no DNA. Per germline, CDR1 SGHDN and CDR2 FVKESK. The CDR3 has 15 amino acids. The CDR3 is CASSGMAPNTGELFF.

Frequency places this clonotype as medium-sized (0.01 to 0.1%). This chain links TRBV7-8 with TRBJ2-7; the D call of TRBD1 rests on TCRdb alone, since no DNA is present to check it. The germline V gene has CDR1 SGHVS and CDR2 FQNEAQ. The CDR3 has 15 amino acids. This CDR3 is CASSFETGEGYEQYF.

The rearrangement joins TRBV28 to TRBJ2-5. Per germline, CDR1 MDHEN and CDR2 SYDVKM. This CDR3 is built from 11 residues. The CDR3 loop reads CASSLSATQYF. Combining the CDR3 with reference TRBV28 and TRBJ2-5 gives the whole variable domain DVKVTQSSRYLVKRTGEKVFLECVQDMDHENMFWYRQDPGLGLRLIYFSYDVKMKEKGDIPEGYSVSREKKERFSLILESASTNQTSMYLCASSLSATQYFGPGTRLLVL.

The genes are TRBV14 and TRBJ2-3; TCRdb names TRBD2, which stays unverified in the absence of DNA. Germline V gene lookup returns CDR1 SGHDN and CDR2 FVKESK. There are 16 residues in the CDR3. Here the CDR3 reads CASSQDLAGVADTQYF. The complete variable domain, with remaining parts taken from reference TRBV14 and TRBJ2-3, reads EAGVTQFPSHSVIEKGQTVTLRCDPISGHDNLYWYRRVMGKEIKFLLHFVKESKQDESGMPNNRFLAERTGGTYSTLKVQPAELEDSGVYFCASSQDLAGVADTQYFGPGTRLTVL.

In terms of frequency, this clonotype is medium-sized (0.01 to 0.1%). V is TRBV23-1 and J is TRBJ1-5. TRBV23-1 is placed among ORFs of uncertain function. This CDR3 comprises 15 residues. CDR3 loop: CASSPRRGGNQPQHF.

J is TRBJ1-2 and V is TRBV5-1. In germline, CDR1 is SGHRS, CDR2 YFSETQ. This CDR3 has 14 amino acids. The CDR3 region is CASSLGGRATGYTF.

The chain is built from TRBV15 and TRBJ2-1; TCRdb names TRBD1, which stays unverified in the absence of DNA. The CDR3 totals 14 residues. CDR1 is LNHNV, CDR2 YYDKDF, per germline (reference sequence). The CDR3 loop reads CATSGYRGENEQFF.

This sequence joins TRBV2 and TRBJ2-3; TCRdb reports TRBD1, a call that lacks DNA to check it against. CDR1 and CDR2 (germline): SNHLY, FYNNEI. The CDR3 runs 17 residues. The CDR3 loop is CASSDDETGSSTDTQYF.

This clonotype is identified as medium-sized from frequency. V usage is TRBV15 and J usage is TRBJ1-4. This CDR3 has 15 amino acids. The germline gives CDR1 LNHNV, CDR2 YYDKDF (reference sequence). The CDR3 protein is CATSRGTADNEKLFF.

The chain joins TRBV3-1 to TRBJ2-5; TCRdb returns TRBD2, unconfirmable since there is no DNA. The CDR3 loop spans 16 amino acids. Germline V gene lookup returns CDR1 LGHDT and CDR2 YNNKEL (reference sequence). The CDR3 loop is CASSQEGGGFVETQYF.

The chain combines TRBV27 with TRBJ1-5. The CDR3 runs 14 residues. Per germline, CDR1 MNHEY and CDR2 SMNVEV (reference sequence). CDR3: CASSPTVQRQPQHF.

This sequence joins TRBV24-1 and TRBJ2-3; the TCRdb D gene call, TRBD2, has no DNA to confirm it. This CDR3 spans 14 amino acids. Germline values: CDR1 KGHDR, CDR2 SFDVKD. The CDR3 protein is CATSSGRAVDTQYF.

Measured by frequency, this clonotype is medium-sized. This chain joins TRBV4-2 and TRBJ2-7. The length of the CDR3 is 13 residues. Germline CDR1 reads LGHNA; CDR2 reads YNFKEQ. CDR3 residues: CASSQGLAYEQYF.

V usage is TRBV7-9 and J usage is TRBJ1-2; the D gene TCRdb calls, TRBD1, cannot be checked with no DNA. The CDR3 is 14 amino acids. The germline CDR1 and CDR2 sequences are SEHNR and FQNEAQ (reference sequence). The CDR3 reads CASSLGETGNGYTF.